The 9 T cell receptor beta chains below come from one sample, sequenced in a study of blood T cell repertoires in COVID-19 (dated by TCRdb to about 2020). Preparation of the library involved the immunoSEQ multiplex PCR assay. TCRdb limited this immuneACCESS table to in-frame rearrangements with V and J called. A share of clones is missing; checked studies link under half to unresolved V genes, and the rest is unexplained. This sample has about 70,000 clones in its table, and 70% to 90% of those were observed once. Nearly 5% of the sample goes to the ten largest clones. Sequencing was done on a sample of peripheral blood. The origin of the receptors is a woman at least 80 years old with active or convalescent COVID-19.

The rearrangement uses TRBV28 and TRBJ1-2; D may be TRBD1 (6 bases). This CDR3 has 13 residues. Looked up from germline, CDR1 is MDHEN and CDR2 is SYDVKM. With 10 bases removed from V and 4 bases from J, the gap between germline ends came to 16 bases. CDR3 in DNA: TGTGCCACTTGGCGGGGGCCTCCCTATGGCTACACCTTC. Amino acids: CATWRGPPYGYTF.

Only one count was recorded for this clone. The chain has TRBV30 and TRBJ1-1; TRBD1 might be the D (5 bases). V lost 1 base, J lost 10 bases, and 25 bases lay in between. The germline V gene encodes CDR1 GTSNPN and CDR2 SVGIG (reference sequence). CDR3 size: 16 residues. The CDR3 here is CAWSGPQIRGWRGAFF. The DNA for the CDR3 is TGTGCCTGGAGTGGCCCTCAGATACGGGGGTGGCGGGGAGCTTTCTTT.

V is TRBV14 and J is TRBJ1-3; D is undetermined. The CDR3 is 14 amino acids. The V gene's germline CDR1 is SGHDN and CDR2 FVKESK. Trimming removed 2 bases from V and 5 bases from J, with 10 bases in between. In DNA form, the CDR3 reads TGTGCCAGCAGCCAACTAGACGGCCGAAACACCATATATTTT. Its protein is CASSQLDGRNTIYF. The variable domain in full, completed from reference TRBV14 and TRBJ1-3, reads EAGVTQFPSHSVIEKGQTVTLRCDPISGHDNLYWYRRVMGKEIKFLLHFVKESKQDESGMPNNRFLAERTGGTYSTLKVQPAELEDSGVYFCASSQLDGRNTIYFGEGSWLTVV.

V is TRBV7-6 and J is TRBJ2-1; TRBD1 agrees at 8 bases. Trimming took 2 bases from V and 12 from J; bases not matched to a gene: 3. The CDR3 runs to 12 residues. Looked up from germline, CDR1 is SGHVS and CDR2 is FNYEAQ. The CDR3 reads CASSLSGGGQFF. The CDR3 DNA follows: TGTGCCAGCAGCTTATCAGGGGGCGGGCAGTTCTTC.

The chain joins TRBV19 to TRBJ2-1, with TRBD1 matching over 9 bases. V trimming: 4 bases; J trimming: 0 bases; junction bases outside the gene matches: 4. Germline assignment: CDR1 LNHDA and CDR2 SQIVND (reference sequence). The CDR3 sequence is 16 residues long. The CDR3 spells CASSSRTGASYNEQFF. DNA of the CDR3: TGTGCCAGTAGTAGCCGGACAGGGGCCTCCTACAATGAGCAGTTCTTC.

J is TRBJ2-2 and V is TRBV7-9, with 8 bases fitting TRBD1. The CDR3 sequence is 17 residues long. The germline V gene encodes CDR1 SEHNR and CDR2 FQNEAQ (reference sequence). Losses at the gene ends were 5 bases for V and 1 base for J; bases not matched to a gene: 9. The CDR3 sequence is CASSLSAGTGNTGELFF. CDR3 nucleotide sequence: TGTGCCAGCAGCCTGTCTGCCGGGACAGGGAACACCGGGGAGCTGTTTTTT.

This clone came up a few times. This rearrangement joins TRBV30 to TRBJ1-5; no definite D call. V was shortened by 0 bases and J by 6 bases, with 15 bases between the two germline ends. Per the germline V gene, CDR1 is GTSNPN and CDR2 is SVGIG (reference sequence). This CDR3 spans 15 amino acids. CDR3 sequence (DNA): TGTGCCTGGAGTGTACCGGGGATAACATCTCAGCCCCAGCATTTT. This translates into CAWSVPGITSQPQHF. Based on the CDR3 plus reference TRBV30 and TRBJ1-5, the full variable domain is SQTIHQWPATLVQPVGSPLSLECTVEGTSNPNLYWYRQAAGRGLQLLFYSVGIGQISSEVPQNLSASRPQDRQFILSSKKLLLSDSGFYLCAWSVPGITSQPQHFGDGTRLSIL.

The chain links TRBV4-1 to TRBJ1-1, with D hard to call. This CDR3 region has 16 residues. Between the trimmed V and J ends, which lost 1 base and 3 bases, there was a span of 15 bases. In germline, CDR1 is MGHRA, CDR2 YSYEKL. The CDR3 nucleotides are TGCGCCAGCAGCCAAGCTAGGATGGGCGGGTACACTGAAGCTTTCTTT. The encoded protein is CASSQARMGGYTEAFF.

The chain has TRBV21-1 and TRBJ2-7; TRBD1, the D gene given by the table, was not confirmed from the DNA. TRBV21-1 is given as a pseudogene. The length of the CDR3 is 19 residues. CDR3: CASSKWRDREGEVVYEQYF. The CDR3 bases are TGTGCCAGCAGCAAATGGCGGGACAGGGAAGGTGAGGTAGTCTACGAGCAGTACTTC.